The 22 T cell receptor beta chains listed next were all sequenced from one sample in a study of T cell repertoires in cytomegalovirus infection. TCRdb re-called the reads with MiXCR, one entry per CDR3 protein. The sample carries more than 110,000 distinct CDR3 sequences, 25% to 35% recorded once. Their specific antigens are unknown. This material consisted of CD8+ T cells from cultured PBMCs, taken from culture after CMV antigen stimulation. These receptors were obtained from a human donor in good health (CMV status not recorded). Some clones in this sample may be carry-over from other donors' samples.

The chain employs TRBV28 and TRBJ2-1; tentatively, D is TRBD2 (6 bases). This CDR3 spans 14 amino acids. Germline V gene data show CDR1 as MDHEN and CDR2 as SYDVKM. V was shortened by 5 bases and J by 8 bases, with 16 bases between the two germline ends. The DNA for the CDR3 is TGTGCCAGCAGTCAATCGTGGGGGGAGGATGAGCAGTTCTTC. Translated: CASSQSWGEDEQFF.

The V and J genes are TRBV6-6 and TRBJ2-4; 8 bases match TRBD2. J was trimmed by 1 base and V by 0 bases; bases with no gene match: 11. The CDR3 runs to 19 residues. The germline V gene encodes CDR1 MNHNY and CDR2 SVGAGI (reference sequence). The CDR3 DNA sequence: TGTGCCAGCAGTTACTCGTGGGCCGGCGGGGGGCTGGCCAAAAACATTCAGTACTTC. Translated: CASSYSWAGGGLAKNIQYF.

The V gene is TRBV9, the J gene TRBJ2-7; tentatively, D is TRBD2 (5 bases). CDR1 and CDR2 (germline): SGDLS, YYNGEE. The V end lost 0 bases, the J end lost 3 bases, and 10 bases lay between the germline ends. The CDR3 is 14 residues long. The CDR3 protein is CASSVAGSNYEQYF. The CDR3 DNA sequence: TGTGCCAGCAGCGTAGCTGGGAGCAACTACGAGCAGTACTTC.

The V gene is TRBV6-2 or TRBV6-3, the J gene TRBJ2-7; the D is unclear. This CDR3 spans 13 amino acids. V lost 4 bases, J lost 0 bases, and 7 bases lay in between. Per the germline V gene, CDR1 is MNHEY and CDR2 is SVGEGT. CDR3 residues: CASSLQFSYEQYF. The CDR3 DNA reads as TGTGCCAGCAGTTTACAGTTCTCCTACGAGCAGTACTTC.

The J gene is TRBJ2-3, the V gene TRBV7-3; TRBD1 agrees at 9 bases. Trimming at V came to 3 bases and at J to 6 bases, leaving 10 bases not matched to a gene. CDR3 length equals 16 residues. Germline V gene lookup returns CDR1 SGHTA and CDR2 FQGTGA. The CDR3 nucleotides read TGTGCCAGCAGCTTCCCCCGGGACAGGGAGGACGATACGCAGTATTTT. The encoded protein is CASSFPRDREDDTQYF. Combining the CDR3 with reference TRBV7-3 and TRBJ2-3 gives the whole variable domain GAGVSQTPSNKVTEKGKYVELRCDPISGHTALYWYRQSLGQGPEFLIYFQGTGAADDSGLPNDRFFAVRPEGSVSTLKIQRTERGDSAVYLCASSFPRDREDDTQYFGPGTRLTVL.

This clonotype was found a few times. The chain employs TRBV28 and TRBJ2-3; possibly TRBD1 or TRBD2 for D (5 bases each). Germline V lookup: CDR1 MDHEN, CDR2 SYDVKM. The germline V and J ends were trimmed by 0 bases and 1 base, with 14 bases remaining between them. The CDR3 spans 17 residues. The CDR3: CASSLCVGGHCTDTQYF. CDR3 nucleotide sequence: TGTGCCAGCAGTTTATGTGTCGGAGGACATTGCACAGATACGCAGTATTTT.

The rearrangement links TRBV7-3 to TRBJ1-2; D uncertain. Trimming pared 1 base from V and 6 bases from J, leaving 18 bases between. CDR1 is SGHTA, CDR2 FQGTGA, per germline. This CDR3 spans 16 amino acids. The CDR3: CASSLIASSGVDGYTF. Here the CDR3 DNA reads TGTGCCAGCAGCTTAATAGCGTCCTCGGGAGTCGATGGCTACACCTTC.

This clonotype was counted ten times or more. J is TRBJ1-1 and V is TRBV7-8, with TRBD1 matching 7 bases. The CDR3 has 15 amino acids. Germline lookup yields CDR1 SGHVS and CDR2 FQNEAQ. V was pared by 3 bases and J by 3 bases, with 7 bases of the junction left unmatched. The CDR3 DNA sequence: TGTGCCAGCAGCTTCTACAGGGGCAAGGACACTGAAGCTTTCTTT. Its translation is CASSFYRGKDTEAFF. Complete variable domain (other parts from reference TRBV7-8 and TRBJ1-1): GAGVSQSPRYKVAKRGQDVALRCDPISGHVSLFWYQQALGQGPEFLTYFQNEAQLDKSGLPSDRFFAERPEGSVSTLKIQRTQQEDSAVYLCASSFYRGKDTEAFFGQGTRLTVV.

J is TRBJ1-2 and V is TRBV27; 7 positions agree with TRBD1. V dropped 0 bases and J dropped 3; count of bases not matched to a gene: 1. In germline, CDR1 is MNHEY, CDR2 SMNVEV (reference sequence). The length of the CDR3 is 14 residues. The DNA of the CDR3 is TGTGCCAGCAGTTTATCGACAGGGCACTATGGCTACACCTTC. Residues: CASSLSTGHYGYTF.

This chain joins TRBV6-1 and TRBJ2-1, with D hard to call. The CDR3 extends over 12 amino acids. Trimming removed 6 bases from V and 10 bases from J, with 13 bases in between. Per the germline V gene, CDR1 is MNHNS and CDR2 is SASEGT. This CDR3 is CASSERRAEQFF. Here the CDR3 DNA reads TGTGCCAGCAGCGAAAGACGGGCCGAGCAGTTCTTC.

The chain carries TRBV5-4 and TRBJ2-3, with unresolved D. V lost 0 bases to trimming and J lost 6 bases, with 11 bases between them. The germline V gene encodes CDR1 SGHNT and CDR2 YYREEE (reference sequence). The CDR3 is 14 amino acids. In DNA, the CDR3 is TGTGCCAGCAGCTTGGGAGGACCAGCTGATACGCAGTATTTT. Protein product: CASSLGGPADTQYF. The whole variable domain, filled in from reference TRBV5-4 and TRBJ2-3, reads ETGVTQSPTHLIKTRGQQVTLRCSSQSGHNTVSWYQQALGQGPQFIFQYYREEENGRGNFPPRFSGLQFPNYSSELNVNALELDDSALYLCASSLGGPADTQYFGPGTRLTVL.

This clonotype was observed a few times. The V and J genes are TRBV4-1 and TRBJ2-7; D remains unclear. CDR3 length: 14 residues. Trimming stripped 6 bases from V and 2 bases from J, with 14 bases between. Germline CDR1 MGHRA, CDR2 YSYEKL. The CDR3 region is CASSLGKFTYEQYF. The CDR3 nucleotides read TGCGCCAGCAGTCTGGGAAAATTTACCTACGAGCAGTACTTC.

This chain's CDR3 is CASSLEFASGGWGEQFF. CDR3 DNA: TGTGCCAGCAGCTTGGAATTCGCTAGCGGGGGGTGGGGTGAGCAGTTCTTC. This chain connects TRBV5-6 to TRBJ2-1, with TRBD2 matching 11 bases. This CDR3 comprises 17 residues. Germline CDR1 SGHDT, CDR2 YYEEEE. Losses at the gene ends were 0 bases for V and 9 bases for J; bases not matched to a gene: 11.

Comment on this clonotype: Since the CDR3 does not end with the conserved phenylalanine or tryptophan, this likely comes from a read error. The rearrangement uses TRBV27 and TRBJ1-6; no clear D gene. This CDR3 contains 14 residues. V was pared by 4 bases and J by 10 bases, with 14 bases between. CDR1 is MNHEY, CDR2 SMNVEV, per germline (reference sequence). CDR3 bases: TGTGCCAGCAGTTCCCCGAGTGCGGGGTCACCCCTCCACGTT. This codes for CASSSPSAGSPLHV.

This clonotype was seen only a few times. V is TRBV5-6 and J is TRBJ2-7, with 9 bases aligning to TRBD1. CDR1 is SGHDT, CDR2 YYEEEE, per germline. V was clipped by 4 bases and J by 2 bases; unmatched bases: 7. The CDR3 has 15 residues. The CDR3 DNA reads as TGTGCCAGCAGCCCGGGACAGGGTTGGGCCTACGAGCAGTACTTC. Amino acid sequence: CASSPGQGWAYEQYF.

This clonotype was recorded at least ten times. The J gene is TRBJ1-2, the V gene TRBV7-9; 7 positions match TRBD1. Germline loops: CDR1 SEHNR, CDR2 FQNEAQ (reference sequence). J lost 6 bases, V lost 7 bases, and 17 bases had no gene match. The CDR3 is made up of 16 amino acids. The CDR3 nucleotides read TGTGCCAGCACCCAGGCAGGGGGAGCGCGCGGAGATGGCTACACCTTC. Protein sequence: CASTQAGGARGDGYTF.

The rearrangement uses TRBV7-9 and TRBJ2-2; either TRBD1 or TRBD2 may supply D (6 bases each). V shed 0 bases and J shed 5 bases, with 13 bases lying between them. This CDR3 spans 16 amino acids. The germline V gene encodes CDR1 SEHNR and CDR2 FQNEAQ (reference sequence). The CDR3 region has the DNA TGTGCCAGCAGCTTAGCGGGGGGCTATTGGACCGGGGAGCTGTTTTTT. Its protein is CASSLAGGYWTGELFF.

The table lists this clonotype with many counts. The gene calls are TRBV12-3 or TRBV12-4 and TRBJ1-1; 11 positions match TRBD1. This CDR3 is 16 amino acids long. The J segment lost 1 base and the V segment lost 4 bases, leaving 5 bases of the junction unmatched. CDR3 sequence: CASSSGQGAANTEAFF. CDR3 bases: TGTGCCAGCAGTTCCGGACAGGGGGCTGCGAACACTGAAGCTTTCTTT.

V gene TRBV7-4 combines with J gene TRBJ2-3; D ambiguous. CDR3 length equals 16 residues. The germline CDR1 and CDR2 sequences are SGHVT and SQSDAQ. The V end lost 1 base, the J end lost 2 bases, and 13 bases lay between the germline ends. CDR3 sequence: CASSLVTPWATDTQYF. The CDR3 coding sequence is TGTGCCAGCAGCTTAGTGACTCCTTGGGCCACAGATACGCAGTATTTT.

CDR3 sequence: CASSIPGGEQFF. The CDR3 nucleotides read TGTGCCAGTAGTATCCCAGGGGGCGAGCAGTTCTTC. The chain couples TRBV19 to TRBJ2-1; 8 positions match TRBD1. Looked up from germline, CDR1 is LNHDA and CDR2 is SQIVND (reference sequence). V lost 3 bases to trimming and J lost 10 bases; unmatched junction nucleotides: 2. This CDR3 region has 12 residues.

The CDR3 sequence is CASSLAMGEEQYF. The CDR3 DNA reads TGTGCCAGCAGCTTGGCCATGGGGGAGGAGCAGTACTTC. V usage is TRBV7-6 and J usage is TRBJ2-7; D might be TRBD1 or TRBD2, each matching 5 bases. Germline V lookup: CDR1 SGHVS, CDR2 FNYEAQ. The CDR3 has 13 residues. Trimming removed 3 bases from V and 7 bases from J, with 13 bases in between.

This clonotype has ten or more counts. The genes are TRBV7-3 and TRBJ1-1; D unresolved. The CDR3 has 14 amino acids. The germline CDR1 and CDR2 sequences are SGHTA and FQGTGA. Trimming cost V 5 bases and J 6 bases, with 16 bases left between them. The CDR3 coding sequence is TGTGCCAGCAGCCGTGTGGGTGGGGAGCCTGAAGCTTTCTTT. As protein: CASSRVGGEPEAFF. Variable domain in full (rest from reference TRBV7-3 and TRBJ1-1): GAGVSQTPSNKVTEKGKYVELRCDPISGHTALYWYRQSLGQGPEFLIYFQGTGAADDSGLPNDRFFAVRPEGSVSTLKIQRTERGDSAVYLCASSRVGGEPEAFFGQGTRLTVV.